The clone carrying this T cell receptor beta chain was counted at least ten times. Its target is unknown. 5'-RACE, quantitative and with molecular barcodes, yielded the TCR beta libraries. In TCRdb, the 5' RACE reads were re-called with MiXCR into one record per CDR3 protein. There are about 540,000 distinct CDR3 sequences in the sample; 10% to 15% occur only once, and almost 7% lies in the top ten. These data originate in a study of CD8 T cells in ankylosing spondylitis. Broader study findings: Reactive arthritis synovial fluid and blood were previously reported to contain some motif variants. A CD8+ phenotype characterized the disease-linked clones, which were relatively rare in peripheral blood. A TCR beta motif of 7 to 9 highly homologous variants seemed to mark ankylosing spondylitis blood. Researchers reportedly found disease-linked clones significantly enriched in matched ankylosing spondylitis synovial fluid.

V shed 0 bases, J shed 4 bases, and the junction held 3 bases outside the gene matches. Germline CDR1 SGHAT, CDR2 FQNNGV. The length of the CDR3 is 14 residues. The V gene is TRBV11-2, the J gene TRBJ2-7, with TRBD1 matching over 7 bases. The source of this sequence is a male donor with ankylosing spondylitis. Sequenced sample: blood, either unsorted or a sorted T cell fraction (not recorded which). CDR3 DNA: TGTGCCAGCAGCTTAGATGGGACAGAGTACGAGCAGTACGTC. This gives the protein CASSLDGTEYEQYV.